The rows below give T cell receptor beta chains drawn from one sample of a study of blood T cell repertoires in COVID-19. This table comes from immunoSEQ multiplex PCR, and its TCRdb copy is limited to in-frame clones, with some not included. The sample contains 300,000 to 450,000 clones, more than 75% of which appear only once. The specimen was PBMCs or T cells enriched from blood (not recorded which). These receptors all stem from a middle-aged man in a cohort exposed to, infected with or recovered from COVID-19 (not recorded which). CDR3s include the opening cysteine and the closing phenylalanine or tryptophan. The order of the fields is D gene, V gene, J gene, clone size, CDR3 DNA, CDR3 protein. D genes are given only for firm matches. Clone size is not always given. Where it is, it says once, few, many or a class for expanded clones.

>TRBD1|TRBV19|TRBJ1-2|few
TGTGCCAGTAGTACCATACAGGGGTCAGGTGGCTACACCTTC
CASSTIQGSGGYTF
>.|TRBV5-1|TRBJ2-2|.
TGCGCCAGCAGCTTGGGATGGGGAGGCGCGAACACCGGGGAGCTGTTTTTT
CASSLGWGGANTGELFF
>TRBD1|TRBV4-2|TRBJ1-1|.
TGTGCCAGCAGCCAAGATTACCTGGGACAGGGGGCTGCTGAAGCTTTCTTT
CASSQDYLGQGAAEAFF
>TRBD1|TRBV5-1|TRBJ1-2|once
TGCGCCAGCAGCTTAGGACAGGGGAACTATGGCTACACCTTC
CASSLGQGNYGYTF
>.|TRBV2|TRBJ1-5|.
TGTGCCAGCAGCCCCGTTAATCAGCCCCAGCATTTT
CASSPVNQPQHF
>.|TRBV5-4|TRBJ1-1|.
TGTGCCAGCAGCCGCGACTTGCAACAGGTGAACACTGAAGCTTTCTTT
CASSRDLQQVNTEAFF
>TRBD1|TRBV5-1|TRBJ1-1|once
TGCGCCAGCAGCTGGGGGACAGGTAGGGTTGCGAACACTGAAGCTTTCTTT
CASSWGTGRVANTEAFF
>.|TRBV19|TRBJ2-1|many
TGTGCCAGTAGTATACAGGGTGAGGCCTACAATGAGCAGTTCTTC
CASSIQGEAYNEQFF
>.|TRBV3-1/TRBV3-2|TRBJ2-7|few
TGTGCCAGCAGCCCCCGGGGGAATCGGAAGGATGGGGAGCAGTACTTC
CASSPRGNRKDGEQYF
>TRBD2|TRBV4-2|TRBJ2-5|.
TGTGCCAGCAGCCAAGATAGCGCGGGAGCCCAAGAGACCCAGTACTTC
CASSQDSAGAQETQYF
>.|TRBV7-2|TRBJ2-7|.
TGTGCCAGCAGCTTAGTGAGGTGGTTGGGGGGCGAGCAGTACTTC
CASSLVRWLGGEQYF
>TRBD2|TRBV5-1|TRBJ2-1|.
TGCGCCAGCAGCTCCCGTCCGGGAGGGCTGAGCGATGAGCAGTTCTTC
CASSSRPGGLSDEQFF
>TRBD2|TRBV5-4|TRBJ2-1|.
TGTGCCAGCAGCTTGGCACTAGCGGGAGCAAAAGATGAGCAGTTCTTC
CASSLALAGAKDEQFF
>TRBD2|TRBV3-1/TRBV3-2|TRBJ2-1|once
TGTGCCAGCAGCCGGGGACTAGTTGGGGACAATGAGCAGTTCTTC
CASSRGLVGDNEQFF
>.|TRBV2|TRBJ2-3|.
TGTGCCAGCACCGAGTCCGATTCTACGCAGTATTTT
CASTESDSTQYF
>.|TRBV9|TRBJ2-1|once
TGTGCCAGCAGCGTAGGGGCCTCTACGCCCAATGAGCAGTTCTTC
CASSVGASTPNEQFF